Given below is one T cell receptor (beta chain) in context. V lost 0 bases to trimming and J lost 3 bases; unmatched junction nucleotides: 4. The CDR3 totals 15 residues. Looked up from germline, CDR1 is SGHRS and CDR2 is YFSETQ. The record originates from a study of T cells in Graves' hyperthyroidism and ophthalmopathy. RNA transcripts served as the template for amplifying TCR beta CDR3 regions. The HTBI primer set drove a first-round RT-PCR of the TCR CDR3. TCRdb processed the multiplex PCR reads anew with MiXCR; each CDR3 protein has one entry. The data show some 460,000 distinct CDR3 sequences, approximately 15% seen once.

The receptor was derived from a woman under 30 with Graves' hyperthyroidism. The chain has TRBV5-1 and TRBJ2-7, with 9 positions matching TRBD1. Material: blood. The CDR3 region is CASSLGSTGGYEQYF. DNA of the CDR3: TGCGCCAGCAGCTTGGGATCGACAGGGGGCTACGAGCAGTACTTC.